The rows below give T cell receptor beta chains drawn from one sample of a study of cytotoxic CD8 clonotypes in ibrutinib-treated CLL. Profiled with immunoSEQ multiplex PCR; TCRdb holds only in-frame clones, not every one. The data show about 160,000 clones, over 75% seen once. Material: PBMCs, obtained at disease progression, from a patient treated with ibrutinib. Receptors were obtained from a human donor with chronic lymphocytic leukemia. Both conserved end residues are part of each CDR3. The order of the fields is clone size, V gene, J gene, CDR3 protein. A row's size may be missing; if present it is once, few, many or a size class.

NA	TRBV6-5	TRBJ2-7	CASSYSKYEQYF
NA	TRBV30	TRBJ2-7	CAWTRLSSYEQYF
NA	TRBV7-2	TRBJ1-5	CASGTLGTGGRQPQHF
NA	TRBV7-3	TRBJ1-1	CASSSSGTISGEAFF
once	TRBV7-8	TRBJ2-1	CASSLTWRQGPSGEQFF
NA	TRBV6-5	TRBJ1-1	CASSRGNTEAFF
NA	TRBV28	TRBJ2-7	CASSDHRGGDEQYF
NA	TRBV6-1	TRBJ1-5	CASIFAESNQPQHF
NA	TRBV2	TRBJ2-3	CASRVTGGAQLVTDTQYF
once	TRBV6-5	TRBJ2-7	CASSYKPGQEHRRYF
NA	TRBV30	TRBJ1-1	CAWSVNRDTEAFF
NA	TRBV5-6	TRBJ2-7	CASSFVSYEQYF
NA	TRBV9	TRBJ1-2	CASSFRPRESGGYTF
NA	TRBV5-1	TRBJ2-3	CASSLAPGQGVRTDTQYF
NA	TRBV6-1	TRBJ1-5	CASSERVYGNQPQHF
NA	TRBV4-1	TRBJ1-5	CASSVNRDSNQPQHF
NA	TRBV19	TRBJ1-2	CASSVGTGGFLFYGYTF
few	TRBV2	TRBJ2-7	CASSGLAGGFEQYF
NA	TRBV6-5	TRBJ2-2	CASSYSTPLSTGELFF
NA	TRBV13	TRBJ2-7	CASSSRDYQVNEQYF
NA	TRBV19	TRBJ2-6	CASKFTGPLSGANVLTF
NA	TRBV9	TRBJ2-1	CASSPVGKRGTYNEQFF
NA	TRBV2	TRBJ2-1	CASSVGQGANEQFF
NA	TRBV29-1	TRBJ1-2	CSAPTGLYGYTF
NA	TRBV10-1	TRBJ2-7	CASSGQGSYEQYF
NA	TRBV7-6	TRBJ1-3	CASSLNEFSGNTIYF
NA	TRBV9	TRBJ1-2	CASSPRIQGEGYGYTF
NA	TRBV5-1	TRBJ1-4	CASSFGGQDNEKLFF
NA	TRBV5-1	TRBJ2-1	CASSWDPDPYNEQFF
NA	TRBV27	TRBJ2-1	CASSLYGSASYNEQFF
NA	TRBV7-8	TRBJ1-2	CASSLVGSGENYGYTF
once	TRBV7-9	TRBJ2-7	CASSLGQGREPTYEQYF
NA	TRBV29-1	TRBJ2-2	CSVAGRTGELFF
NA	TRBV28	TRBJ2-3	CASTQTDTQYF
few	TRBV4-2	TRBJ1-2	CASSHEYGYTF
NA	TRBV27	TRBJ2-5	CASSFTGGRETQYF
NA	TRBV7-2	TRBJ1-4	CASSLGGAGTFEKLFF
NA	TRBV7-6	TRBJ2-5	CASSLRSLTGPRPGTQYF
NA	TRBV30	TRBJ1-2	CAWSVPGGTNYGYTF
NA	TRBV10-2	TRBJ2-7	CASTGLAGVYEQYF
NA	TRBV2	TRBJ1-1	CASSEVRGQTEAFF
NA	TRBV19	TRBJ2-5	CASSTDGFQETQYF
NA	TRBV29-1	TRBJ1-5	CSARTGGLQPQHF
NA	TRBV6-6	TRBJ2-6	CASSDRGTGANVLTF
NA	TRBV10-2	TRBJ1-4	CASSESGTLPGKLFF
NA	TRBV19	TRBJ1-2	CASKSDPGGIDYGYTF
NA	TRBV7-2	TRBJ2-7	CASSSSGTGTYEQYF
NA	TRBV5-1	TRBJ2-2	CASSPDRGYVTGELFF
NA	TRBV5-4	TRBJ2-1	CASSLGGRTNEQFF
NA	TRBV5-6	TRBJ2-7	CASSLSGSDEQYF
NA	TRBV6-1	TRBJ1-2	CASSELRAGGYTF
NA	TRBV14	TRBJ2-1	CASSNLGLADNEQFF
NA	TRBV29-1	TRBJ2-5	CSVDPASGVQETQYF
NA	TRBV7-2	TRBJ1-4	CASSFGQLNEKLFF
NA	TRBV5-6	TRBJ2-5	CASSPRGGQGETQYF
NA	TRBV28	TRBJ1-2	CASSPPRGNGYTF